The 8 T cell receptor beta chains below all came from one sample that was sequenced in a study of OX40 agonist ivuxolimab in advanced cancers. Using immunoSEQ multiplex PCR, the repertoire was profiled, and TCRdb retains in-frame clones only, with some absent. The sample yields 95,000 to 150,000 clones, around 92% seen once. Sequencing was performed on CD4+ or CD8+ T cells sorted from blood, taken in a trial of the OX40 agonist ivuxolimab. Receptors originate from an adult with an advanced solid tumor such as melanoma, head and neck, liver or kidney cancer.

The chain employs TRBV5-6 and TRBJ1-2, with 8 bases lining up with TRBD1. There are 13 residues in the CDR3. Germline CDR1 and CDR2: SGHDT and YYEEEE. The V segment lost 4 bases and the J segment 8 bases; nucleotides outside the gene matches: 7. CDR3 protein: CASSLDRGEGYTF. DNA of the CDR3: TGTGCCAGCAGCCTAGACAGGGGAGAGGGCTACACCTTC.

The chain couples TRBV9 to TRBJ2-2, with D possibly being TRBD2 (5 bases). Trimming pared 3 bases from V and 1 base from J, leaving 13 bases between. Per germline, CDR1 SGDLS and CDR2 YYNGEE. The CDR3 contains 16 residues. Here the CDR3 reads CASSAPLGGNTGELFF. DNA for the CDR3: TGTGCCAGCAGCGCGCCACTTGGAGGGAACACCGGGGAGCTGTTTTTT.

This chain uses TRBV5-1 with TRBJ1-6; D unresolved. The CDR3 runs 15 residues. Deletions cut 0 bases from V and 7 bases from J, with 11 bases between. From germline, CDR1 is SGHRS and CDR2 YFSETQ. CDR3 sequence: CASSLAGSRNSPLHF. The CDR3 DNA reads as TGCGCCAGCAGCTTGGCCGGGTCTCGGAATTCACCCCTCCACTTT.

V is TRBV15 and J is TRBJ2-7; TRBD2 matches 11 bases. CDR1 LNHNV and CDR2 YYDKDF come from the germline V gene (reference sequence). The ends lost 2 bases at V and 4 bases at J; junction bases unmatched: 7. CDR3 length equals 16 residues. In DNA, the CDR3 is TGTGCCACCAGCAGATCGGGGACTAGCGGACCGTACGAGCAGTACTTC. Translated: CATSRSGTSGPYEQYF.

The chain recombines TRBV18 with TRBJ2-1; 12 nucleotides match TRBD2. The trim removed 3 bases at V and 7 bases at J, leaving 7 bases unmatched. Germline V gives CDR1 KGHSH, CDR2 LQKENI. The CDR3 extends over 16 amino acids. Here the CDR3 reads CASSPIVLAGGNEQFF. The CDR3 nucleotides read TGTGCCAGCTCACCTATAGTGCTAGCGGGAGGGAATGAGCAGTTCTTC.

This sequence joins TRBV5-1 and TRBJ1-2; D unclear. This CDR3 region has 14 residues. CDR1 SGHRS and CDR2 YFSETQ come from the germline V gene. Trimming took 0 bases from V and 0 from J, leaving 6 bases between them. The CDR3 protein is CASSLGGSNYGYTF. The DNA of the CDR3 is TGCGCCAGCAGCTTGGGAGGGTCTAACTATGGCTACACCTTC.

This chain joins TRBV2 and TRBJ2-1, with 11 bases matching TRBD2. The CDR3 length is 14 residues. The germline V gene has CDR1 SNHLY and CDR2 FYNNEI. V trimming: 7 bases; J trimming: 7 bases; junction bases outside the gene matches: 6. CDR3 loop: CASTGLAGGNEQFF. The CDR3, as DNA: TGTGCCAGCACAGGTCTAGCGGGAGGAAATGAGCAGTTCTTC. The whole variable domain, filled in from reference TRBV2 and TRBJ2-1, reads EPEVTQTPSHQVTQMGQEVILRCVPISNHLYFYWYRQILGQKVEFLVSFYNNEISEKSEIFDDQFSVERPDGSNFTLKIRSTKLEDSAMYFCASTGLAGGNEQFFGPGTRLTVL.

The chain combines TRBV28 with TRBJ1-1; possible D gene TRBD1, 5 bases. V was shortened by 3 bases and J by 6 bases, with 11 bases between the two germline ends. Looked up from germline, CDR1 is MDHEN and CDR2 is SYDVKM. The length of the CDR3 is 13 residues. The CDR3 DNA reads TGTGCCAGCAGTTTCTCGGGGGTCCCTGAAGCTTTCTTT. It yields the protein CASSFSGVPEAFF.